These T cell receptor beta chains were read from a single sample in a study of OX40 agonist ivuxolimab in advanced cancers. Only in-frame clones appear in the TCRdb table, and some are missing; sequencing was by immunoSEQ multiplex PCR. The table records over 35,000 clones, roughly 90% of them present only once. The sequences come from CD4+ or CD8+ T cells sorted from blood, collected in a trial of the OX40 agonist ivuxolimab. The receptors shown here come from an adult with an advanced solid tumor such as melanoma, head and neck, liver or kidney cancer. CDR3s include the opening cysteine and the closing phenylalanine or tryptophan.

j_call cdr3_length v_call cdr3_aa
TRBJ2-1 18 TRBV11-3 CASSLDLGRGGLYNEQFF
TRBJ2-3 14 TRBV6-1 CASRDRGPSDTQYF
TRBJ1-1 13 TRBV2 CASSRRENTEAFF
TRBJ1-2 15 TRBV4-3 CASSQDPQGGYGYTF
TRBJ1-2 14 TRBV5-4 CASSLWGPSYGYTF
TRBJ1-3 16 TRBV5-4 CASSPGQGLSGNTIYF
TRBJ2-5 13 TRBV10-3 CAISEGGRETQYF
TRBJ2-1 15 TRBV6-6 CASTLGAGGPDEQFF
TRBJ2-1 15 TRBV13 CASSPQGNPYNEQFF
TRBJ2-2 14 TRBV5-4 CASSLTSVDGELFF
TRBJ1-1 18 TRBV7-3 CASSLTGTGASRNTEAFF
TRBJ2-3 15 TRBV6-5 CASSKAGGVADTQYF
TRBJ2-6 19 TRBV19 CASTTLRDNPLRGANVLTF
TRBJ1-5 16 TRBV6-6 CASKNSYRSSNQPQHF
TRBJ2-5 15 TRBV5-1 CASSLATGGFETQYF
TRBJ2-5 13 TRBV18 CASSQGLQETQYF
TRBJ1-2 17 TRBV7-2 CASSDRDGGASGYGYTF
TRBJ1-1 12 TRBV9 CASSGGNTEAFF
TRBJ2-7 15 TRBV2 CASIPVGTRSYEQYF
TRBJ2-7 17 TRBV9 CASSVAGASGDVYEQYF
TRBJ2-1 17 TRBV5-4 CASRDGTSGGGYNEQFF
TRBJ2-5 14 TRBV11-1 CASRPYGGAETQYF
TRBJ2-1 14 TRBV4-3 CASSQGPRGGEQFF
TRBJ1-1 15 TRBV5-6 CASSSAMGGNTEAFF
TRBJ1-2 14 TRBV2 CASSDGDSIYGYTF
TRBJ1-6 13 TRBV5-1 CASSLFEDSPLHF
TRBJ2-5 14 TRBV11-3 CASSSMTLRETQYF
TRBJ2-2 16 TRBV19 CASSRGQGFLAGELFF
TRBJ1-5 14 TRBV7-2 CASSLDSSNQPQHF
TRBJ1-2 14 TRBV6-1 CASIEGGVFSGYTF
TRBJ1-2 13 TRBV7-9 CASSLESFGGYTF
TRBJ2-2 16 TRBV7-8 CASSLGARGNTGELFF
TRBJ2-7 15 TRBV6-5 CASSYSGTDTYEQYF
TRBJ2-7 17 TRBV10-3 CAISDGLAGTGGYEQYF
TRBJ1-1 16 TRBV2 CASRLGLRQGNTEAFF
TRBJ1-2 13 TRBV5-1 CASSLSSYYGYTF
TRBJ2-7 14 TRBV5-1 CASSLERSSYEQYF
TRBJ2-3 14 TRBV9 CASGGALPTDTQYF
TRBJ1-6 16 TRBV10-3 CAISVSTGPDNSPLHF
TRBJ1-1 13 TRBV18 CASSPTGRTEAFF
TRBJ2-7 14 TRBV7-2 CASSRTGAGYEQYF
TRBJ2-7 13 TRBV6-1 CASEDRSSYEQYF
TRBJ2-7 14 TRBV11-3 CASSFAGASGEQYF
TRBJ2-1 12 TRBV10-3 CAISYRGNEQFF
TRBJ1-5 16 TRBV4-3 CASSQDHIGDHQPQHF
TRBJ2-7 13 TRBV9 CASSVQGSSRQYF
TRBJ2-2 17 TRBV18 CASSPPTGGFDTGELFF
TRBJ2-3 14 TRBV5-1 CASSQIDSTDTQYF
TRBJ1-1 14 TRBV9 CASSPRDRDTEAFF
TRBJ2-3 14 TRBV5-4 CASSSGTFTDTQYF
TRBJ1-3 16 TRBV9 CASSVAQGSGGNTIYF
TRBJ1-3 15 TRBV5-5 CASSLLRRPGNTIYF
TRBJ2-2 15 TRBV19 CAKKFDRSNTGELFF
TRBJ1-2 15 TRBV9 CASSGDRLINYGYTF
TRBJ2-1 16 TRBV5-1 CASSSSQPGSYNEQFF